This T cell receptor (beta chain) is drawn from a study of blood T cell repertoires in COVID-19. CDR1 is SGHDT and CDR2 is YYEEEE in the germline V gene. V was clipped by 0 bases and J by 3 bases, with 10 bases between them. The CDR3 covers 15 residues. As processed by the authors: The authors estimated nucleated cell counts from reference gene primer amplification. TCRdb's copy holds only in-frame clones and misses some; the assay was immunoSEQ multiplex PCR. The DNA was the basis for D and trimming; V, J and clone size are from that table. The sample records around 190,000 clones, more than 70% being singletons.

The sequencing input was peripheral blood. The receptor's source is a man aged 18 to 30 with active or convalescent COVID-19. V usage is TRBV5-6 and J usage is TRBJ2-1; D might be TRBD2 (5 bases). CDR3 loop: CASSLDVRVYNEQFF. The CDR3 DNA is TGTGCCAGCAGCTTGGATGTGCGGGTCTACAATGAGCAGTTCTTC.